Below are 2 T cell receptor beta chains sequenced from a single sample in a study of cytomegalovirus exposure and HLA in healthy donors. Primers: 60 Vbeta forward and 13 Jbeta reverse. The method was immunoSEQ multiplex PCR; TCRdb's version includes in-frame clones alone and lacks a portion of them. The top ten clones hold approximately 20% of a sample with 100,000 to 150,000 clones, 70% to 90% of them seen once. The sample comprised PBMCs. These receptors all stem from a young man in good health and CMV-seropositive.

V gene TRBV11-2 combines with J gene TRBJ1-1; unclear D gene. CDR1 is SGHAT and CDR2 is FQNNGV in the germline V gene. The CDR3 has 14 residues. V dropped 1 base and J dropped 0 bases, with 6 bases sitting between them. Here the CDR3 DNA reads TGTGCCAGCAGCTTAGGGCCAATGAACACTGAAGCTTTCTTT. Amino acid sequence: CASSLGPMNTEAFF.

V is TRBV27 and J is TRBJ2-5, with D unresolved. The CDR3 runs to 15 residues. CDR1 is MNHEY, CDR2 SMNVEV, per germline (reference sequence). V lost 0 bases and J lost 1, with 9 bases in between. The CDR3 sequence is CASSLSSYLQETQYF. In nucleotides, the CDR3 is TGTGCCAGCAGTTTATCAAGCTACCTCCAAGAGACCCAGTACTTC.